This T cell receptor (beta chain) was recovered during a study of T cell repertoires in cytomegalovirus infection. Trimming took 6 bases from V and 4 from J, leaving 18 bases between them. Germline CDR1 is SNHLY and CDR2 is FYNNEI. This CDR3 contains 15 residues. Study-wide results and limits: Cumulative public TCR beta family frequency identified carriers of CMV plus the relevant HLA. Dominating the ex vivo response were TCR beta clonotypes that were CMV-specific and HLA-C-restricted.

This clonotype was counted a few times. No antigen is known for it. TCRdb called the reads again in MiXCR, with one record for every CDR3 protein. The table shows around 740,000 distinct CDR3 sequences, with less than 40% occurring only once. The receptor's source is a human donor in good health (CMV status not recorded). Some clones in this sample may be carry-over from other donors' samples. Material: PBMCs. The chain combines TRBV2 with TRBJ1-2, with D unclear. The DNA of the CDR3 is TGTGCCAGCAGCGTGACCGGCTTGACGACCTATGGCTACACCTTC. Translating it yields CASSVTGLTTYGYTF.